The source of this T cell receptor beta chain is a study of preoperative IRX-2 immunotherapy in early breast cancer. The treatment here: preoperative locoregional IRX-2 cytokine immunotherapy. Patients received preoperative, locoregional IRX-2 cytokine immunotherapy in a phase Ib study. Using immunoSEQ multiplex PCR, the repertoire was profiled, and TCRdb retains in-frame clones only, with some absent. Of roughly 45,000 clones listed, about 95% are singletons. This CDR3 has 13 residues. Germline V gene sequence: CDR1 SGHRS, CDR2 YFSETQ. V was clipped by 2 bases and J by 6 bases, with 9 bases between them.

This clonotype was sampled from a human donor with breast cancer. The chain carries TRBV5-1 and TRBJ1-3; TRBD1 might be the D (5 bases). Material: tumor tissue, obtained after IRX-2 immunotherapy. The CDR3 loop reads CASSFQGENTIYF. The CDR3 bases are TGCGCCAGCAGCTTCCAGGGAGAAAACACCATATATTTT.